These 12 T cell receptor beta chains originate from one sample sequenced in a study of PD-1 blockade in classical Hodgkin lymphoma (TCRdb year 2020). Read against the paper, the sample's time point label means: cycle 4 day 1 (C4D1), after about 6 weeks of nivolumab. Every trial patient had relapsed following autologous stem cell transplantation, and prior brentuximab vedotin exposure was what differed among cohorts A, B and C. Receptor libraries were prepared by the immunoSEQ multiplex PCR assay. The table comes from immuneACCESS by way of TCRdb, which keeps in-frame sequences with V and J called. Part of the clones is missing from these tables; in studies checked, under half for an unresolved V gene and the rest for unknown reasons. This sample holds roughly 50,000 clones; approximately 86% were observed only once. The ten most abundant clones make up approximately 6.8% of the sample. The starting material was peripheral blood mononuclear cells (PBMCs), obtained before the fourth cycle of nivolumab. The receptors come from a human donor with classical Hodgkin lymphoma.

This clone has a single count. V and J are TRBV9 and TRBJ1-6; D is ambiguous. Germline V lookup: CDR1 SGDLS, CDR2 YYNGEE. The CDR3 runs to 15 residues. The V end was cut by 3 bases, the J end by 2 bases, with 9 bases between. The chain's CDR3 is CASSGGSTYNSPLHF. In DNA, the CDR3 is TGTGCCAGCAGCGGCGGGTCTACCTATAATTCACCCCTCCACTTT.

The CDR3 DNA reads as TGTGCCATCAGTGAGCAAAAGGGGACAGGGGGATATCAGCCCCAGCATTTT. The encoded protein is CAISEQKGTGGYQPQHF. The chain has TRBV10-3 and TRBJ1-5, with 11 bases identical to TRBD1. CDR1 ENHRY and CDR2 SYGVKD come from the germline V gene. V gave up 2 bases and J gave up 5 bases; unmatched junction bases: 8. The CDR3 has 17 amino acids.

The CDR3 DNA sequence: TGTGCCAGCAGCGGGAACCGGGACAGGGTAGGTGACGAGCAGTACTTC. This encodes CASSGNRDRVGDEQYF. The chain has TRBV9 and TRBJ2-7, with TRBD1 matching 9 bases. The CDR3 length is 16 residues. Per germline, CDR1 SGDLS and CDR2 YYNGEE. Unmatched junction bases numbered 12, after V lost 3 bases and J lost 5 bases.

The chain joins TRBV19 to TRBJ2-3, with 15 bases fitting TRBD2. V shed 5 bases and J 2 bases; nucleotides not matched to a gene: 11. CDR3 length: 19 residues. Germline CDR1 LNHDA, CDR2 SQIVND (reference sequence). The CDR3 is CASSPGLAGGRATTDTQYF. The CDR3 DNA sequence: TGTGCCAGTAGTCCCGGACTAGCGGGAGGGCGAGCTACCACAGATACGCAGTATTTT.

In DNA, the CDR3 is TGCAGCGTCGAGGGAGGGGAGGCCAAAAACATTCAGTACTTC. It specifies CSVEGGEAKNIQYF. The chain links TRBV29-1 to TRBJ2-4, with 7 bases that match TRBD2. With 6 bases clipped from V and 1 base from J, the junction kept 6 bases outside the gene matches. The CDR3 spans 14 residues. Germline loops: CDR1 SQVTM, CDR2 ANQGSEA.

The CDR3, as DNA: TGTGCCAGCAGCTTAGCCGGGGGCTATGGCTACACCTTC. It codes for CASSLAGGYGYTF. The V call is TRBV7-9, the J call TRBJ1-2; D may be TRBD1 (5 bases). V was cut by 0 bases and J by 4 bases, with 6 bases left in between. The CDR3 has 13 residues. The germline V gene has CDR1 SEHNR and CDR2 FQNEAQ (reference sequence).

The CDR3 region has the DNA TGTGCCACCTCCAGGTTCCCCCCTAGCGGGACTTCCCACTTCGAGCAGTACTTC. It translates to CATSRFPPSGTSHFEQYF. The rearrangement links TRBV27 to TRBJ2-7; 9 positions agree with TRBD2. Losses at the gene ends were 10 bases for V and 6 bases for J; bases not matched to a gene: 25. The V gene's germline CDR1 is MNHEY and CDR2 SMNVEV (reference sequence). The CDR3 is made up of 18 amino acids.

The chain is built from TRBV6-5 and TRBJ1-1; D gene ambiguous. CDR3 length: 13 amino acids. Trimming stripped 7 bases from V and 9 bases from J, with 18 bases between. Per germline, CDR1 MNHEY and CDR2 SVGAGI. CDR3 in amino acids: CASIRATSSQAFF. CDR3 bases: TGTGCCAGCATTAGGGCAACGTCGTCCCAAGCTTTCTTT.

The J gene is TRBJ1-1, the V gene TRBV2, with 9 bases aligning to TRBD1. The V segment lost 6 bases and the J segment 1 base; nucleotides outside the gene matches: 6. This CDR3 is 15 amino acids long. From germline, CDR1 is SNHLY and CDR2 FYNNEI. The CDR3 nucleotides read TGTGCCAGCAGGGGAACAGGGGGCCAGAACACTGAAGCTTTCTTT. The encoded protein is CASRGTGGQNTEAFF.

Details on this clone: Distinct nucleotide sequences in the sample also encode this CDR3. The chain has TRBV29-1 and TRBJ2-5; TRBD1 matches at 7 bases. The CDR3 contains 12 residues. Trimming at V came to 7 bases and at J to 2 bases, leaving 4 bases not matched to a gene. CDR1 is SQVTM and CDR2 is ANQGSEA in the germline V gene. CDR3 DNA sequence: TGCAGCGCCCGACAGGGACAAGAGACCCAGTACTTC. Translated, it gives CSARQGQETQYF.

This clone was detected once. The rearrangement links TRBV11-2 to TRBJ2-1, with 10 bases lining up with TRBD2. V was pared by 3 bases and J by 9 bases, with 11 bases of the junction left unmatched. CDR3 length: 16 amino acids. Germline CDR1 is SGHAT and CDR2 is FQNNGV. The CDR3 loop reads CASSFSGTSVRGEQFF. The DNA of the CDR3 is TGTGCCAGCAGCTTCTCCGGGACTAGCGTGCGCGGTGAGCAGTTCTTC.

V usage is TRBV9 and J usage is TRBJ2-7; D is unclear. The germline V gene encodes CDR1 SGDLS and CDR2 YYNGEE. The CDR3 has 14 residues. The V and J ends lost 0 bases and 0 bases respectively, with 7 bases between them. The CDR3 DNA is TGTGCCAGCAGCGTAGGGGATAGCTCCTACGAGCAGTACTTC. This codes for CASSVGDSSYEQYF.